A selection of T cell receptor beta chains follows, all from one sample in a study of T cells after posttransplantation cyclophosphamide. Profiling relied on immunoSEQ multiplex PCR, and the TCRdb table lists in-frame clones only, not all of them. The top ten hold approximately 19% of the sample, which has thousands of clones, about 81% seen once. Sequencing was performed on PBMCs, taken after an allogeneic stem cell transplant with post-transplant cyclophosphamide. The receptor source for this set is a female patient between 50 and 59 years old who received an allogeneic stem cell transplant from a related donor, was CMV-positive, and had no GVHD. T cells may partly derive from the graft donor. Both conserved end residues are part of each CDR3. D genes are given only for firm matches. Only part of the rows carry a size: once, few, many, or a class if the clone is expanded.

d_call: -; v_call: TRBV19; j_call: TRBJ2-7; clone_size: -; cdr3_aa: CASSGADAWADEQYF; cdr3_nt: TGTGCCAGTAGTGGGGCCGACGCCTGGGCCGACGAGCAGTACTTC
d_call: TRBD2; v_call: TRBV19; j_call: TRBJ2-5; clone_size: -; cdr3_aa: CASSMGGLAGLQETQYF; cdr3_nt: TGTGCCAGTTCAATGGGGGGACTAGCGGGGCTCCAAGAGACCCAGTACTTC
d_call: TRBD1; v_call: TRBV10-3; j_call: TRBJ2-3; clone_size: -; cdr3_aa: CAISEADRGTDTQYF; cdr3_nt: TGTGCCATCAGTGAGGCGGACAGGGGGACAGATACGCAGTATTTT
d_call: TRBD1; v_call: TRBV19; j_call: TRBJ2-2; clone_size: -; cdr3_aa: CASSTGANTGELFF; cdr3_nt: TGTGCCAGTTCGACAGGGGCGAACACCGGGGAGCTGTTTTTT
d_call: -; v_call: TRBV7-8; j_call: TRBJ2-3; clone_size: -; cdr3_aa: CASSLERLNTDTQYF; cdr3_nt: TGTGCCAGCAGCTTGGAGCGGCTCAACACAGATACGCAGTATTTT
d_call: TRBD1; v_call: TRBV5-8; j_call: TRBJ2-7; clone_size: -; cdr3_aa: CASSLPGQPTREQYF; cdr3_nt: TGTGCCAGCAGCCTCCCGGGACAGCCGACTCGCGAGCAGTACTTC
d_call: -; v_call: TRBV19; j_call: TRBJ2-7; clone_size: -; cdr3_aa: CATPLDEFAYEQYF; cdr3_nt: TGTGCCACCCCCCTCGATGAGTTTGCCTACGAGCAGTACTTC
d_call: -; v_call: TRBV15; j_call: TRBJ2-1; clone_size: -; cdr3_aa: CATSRDFGSSDEQFF; cdr3_nt: TGTGCCACCAGCAGAGATTTCGGGAGTTCAGATGAGCAGTTCTTC
d_call: TRBD1; v_call: TRBV5-1; j_call: TRBJ2-3; clone_size: -; cdr3_aa: CASSLRQGARGRDTQYF; cdr3_nt: TGCGCCAGCAGCTTAAGACAGGGGGCAAGAGGAAGAGATACGCAGTATTTT
d_call: TRBD1; v_call: TRBV5-4; j_call: TRBJ2-2; clone_size: -; cdr3_aa: CASSTNRGPGELFF; cdr3_nt: TGTGCCAGCAGCACCAACAGGGGGCCCGGGGAGCTGTTTTTT
d_call: -; v_call: TRBV5-1; j_call: TRBJ2-2; clone_size: few; cdr3_aa: CASSSLDSLSGTGELFF; cdr3_nt: TGCGCCAGCAGCTCTCTTGATTCCCTCTCAGGCACCGGGGAGCTGTTTTTT
d_call: TRBD2; v_call: TRBV7-3; j_call: TRBJ2-3; clone_size: -; cdr3_aa: CASSFGTSGRNPLTDTQYF; cdr3_nt: TGTGCCAGCAGCTTTGGGACTAGCGGGAGAAACCCCCTCACAGATACGCAGTATTTT
d_call: -; v_call: TRBV19; j_call: TRBJ1-5; clone_size: -; cdr3_aa: CASSGRGLNQPQHF; cdr3_nt: TGTGCCAGTTCGGGCCGCGGGCTCAATCAGCCCCAGCATTTT
d_call: TRBD1; v_call: TRBV6-5; j_call: TRBJ1-6; clone_size: -; cdr3_aa: CASTSTGDNSPLHF; cdr3_nt: TGTGCCAGCACCTCCACAGGGGATAATTCACCCCTCCACTTT
d_call: TRBD2; v_call: TRBV10-3; j_call: TRBJ2-2; clone_size: -; cdr3_aa: CAISDPRGGGTGELFF; cdr3_nt: TGTGCCATCAGTGACCCAAGGGGCGGGGGGACCGGGGAGCTGTTTTTT
d_call: -; v_call: TRBV6-1; j_call: TRBJ2-3; clone_size: -; cdr3_aa: CASRRTGTDTQYF; cdr3_nt: TGTGCCAGCAGGCGGACAGGCACAGATACGCAGTATTTT
d_call: -; v_call: TRBV6-6; j_call: TRBJ2-1; clone_size: -; cdr3_aa: CASSDTGIPYNEQFF; cdr3_nt: TGTGCCAGCAGTGATACAGGGATCCCCTACAATGAGCAGTTCTTC
d_call: -; v_call: TRBV2; j_call: TRBJ1-2; clone_size: -; cdr3_aa: CASSEALGRGGYTF; cdr3_nt: TGTGCCAGCAGTGAAGCGCTCGGACGGGGTGGCTACACCTTC
d_call: TRBD1; v_call: TRBV6-1; j_call: TRBJ1-2; clone_size: -; cdr3_aa: CASSEGTGGVTVYGYTF; cdr3_nt: TGTGCCAGCAGTGAAGGGACAGGGGGCGTTACAGTCTATGGCTACACCTTC
d_call: TRBD2; v_call: TRBV7-2; j_call: TRBJ2-3; clone_size: -; cdr3_aa: CASSGTSGTDTQYF; cdr3_nt: TGTGCCAGCAGCGGGACTAGCGGGACAGATACGCAGTATTTT
d_call: -; v_call: TRBV28; j_call: TRBJ1-5; clone_size: -; cdr3_aa: CASSPFVVRSDNQPQHF; cdr3_nt: TGTGCCAGCAGTCCTTTCGTCGTGAGGTCTGATAATCAGCCCCAGCATTTT
d_call: -; v_call: TRBV5-6; j_call: TRBJ2-5; clone_size: -; cdr3_aa: CASNSPGLEETQYF; cdr3_nt: TGTGCCAGCAATTCACCGGGACTCGAGGAGACCCAGTACTTC
d_call: TRBD1; v_call: TRBV18; j_call: TRBJ1-1; clone_size: -; cdr3_aa: CASSPRQGLIGRNTEAFF; cdr3_nt: TGTGCCAGCTCACCTAGACAGGGGTTGATAGGAAGAAACACTGAAGCTTTCTTT